Below are 21 T cell receptor beta chains sequenced from a single sample in a study of blood T cells in healthy people across ages. A second PCR of about 7 to 12 cycles used a sample-barcoded 5' primer and a J-beta primer mix. TCRdb re-called the 5' RACE reads through MiXCR, storing one row per CDR3 protein. The table records under 800,000 distinct CDR3 sequences, roughly 45% of them present only once. The sample consisted of blood. These receptors were collected from a woman aged 55-69 years in good health.

J is TRBJ1-1 and V is TRBV6-5; no definite D call. Germline-derived CDR1 and CDR2 are MNHEY and SVGAGI. V dropped 4 bases and J dropped 2 bases, with 11 bases sitting between them. The CDR3 sequence is 14 residues long. The DNA for the CDR3 is TGTGCCAGCAGTTCAAATCTGGGTAACACTGAAGCTTTCTTT. Protein: CASSSNLGNTEAFF.

The chain employs TRBV20-1 and TRBJ2-1; 10 positions agree with TRBD2. The V segment lost 7 bases and the J segment 9 bases; nucleotides outside the gene matches: 9. The CDR3 has 13 residues. Germline V CDR1 and CDR2: DFQATT, SNEGSKA (reference sequence). CDR3: CSVRAGGPSEQFF. The CDR3 DNA is TGCAGTGTACGAGCGGGGGGGCCGAGTGAGCAGTTCTTC.

This clonotype was counted ten times or more. The chain links TRBV5-1 to TRBJ2-1; maybe TRBD2 (6 bases). CDR3 size: 20 residues. The V gene lost 4 bases and the J gene lost 0 bases, with 26 bases spanning the gap. Germline CDR1 and CDR2: SGHRS and YFSETQ. The CDR3 loop reads CASSPAGTPSVTSSYNEQFF. DNA of the CDR3: TGCGCCAGCAGCCCGGCCGGGACTCCCAGTGTGACCAGCTCCTACAATGAGCAGTTCTTC.

This clonotype came up a few times. V is TRBV5-1 and J is TRBJ2-7, with 9 positions matching TRBD2. Germline loops: CDR1 SGHRS, CDR2 YFSETQ. The length of the CDR3 is 14 residues. J lost 3 bases, V lost 4 bases, and 5 bases had no gene match. The CDR3 sequence: CASSPSGEHYEQYF. CDR3 DNA: TGCGCCAGCAGCCCTAGCGGGGAGCACTACGAGCAGTACTTC.

This clonotype has only a few counts. The chain recombines TRBV20-1 with TRBJ2-3; D is unresolved. This CDR3 comprises 11 residues. CDR1 is DFQATT, CDR2 SNEGSKA, per germline (reference sequence). Trimming left V 4 bases short and J 4 bases short, with 6 bases between. CDR3 sequence (DNA): TGCAGTGCTACCCTATCAGATACGCAGTATTTT. The encoded protein is CSATLSDTQYF.

The chain employs TRBV3-1 and TRBJ2-7, with 10 bases aligning to TRBD1. Germline V gene data show CDR1 as LGHDT and CDR2 as YNNKEL (reference sequence). V shed 6 bases, J shed 1 base, and the junction held 3 bases outside the gene matches. CDR3 length: 14 amino acids. The CDR3: CASRADRGSYEQYF. CDR3 nucleotide sequence: TGTGCCAGCAGGGCGGACAGGGGGTCCTACGAGCAGTACTTC.

The chain is built from TRBV12-3 or TRBV12-4 and TRBJ2-7, with D perhaps matching TRBD2 (5 bases). The CDR3 sequence is 15 residues long. Deletions cut 3 bases from V and 7 bases from J, with 19 bases between. The CDR3 spells CASSFGEFGYNEQYF. Here the CDR3 DNA reads TGTGCCAGCAGTTTTGGGGAGTTTGGTTACAATGAGCAGTACTTC.

As for this clonotype: A much larger clone lies one base from this, so it may be a read error. The V gene is TRBV25-1, the J gene TRBJ2-5; 11 bases line up with TRBD1. The CDR3 has 16 residues. The junction had 6 bases not matched to a gene; V was cut back by 2 bases and J by 4 bases. Germline CDR1 and CDR2: MGHDK and SYGVNS. The CDR3 DNA sequence: TGTGCCAGCAGTGAACCGTATGGGACAGGGGGAGAGACCCAGTACTTC. Protein sequence: CASSEPYGTGGETQYF.

This clonotype occurred a few times. The J gene is TRBJ2-3, the V gene TRBV27; D gene ambiguous. Germline V gene data show CDR1 as MNHEY and CDR2 as SMNVEV (reference sequence). The CDR3 is made up of 16 amino acids. V dropped 6 bases and J dropped 3 bases, with 19 bases sitting between them. The CDR3 bases are TGTGCCAGCAGCGATCCGCCGGGCTCTGGGACAGATACGCAGTATTTT. Protein product: CASSDPPGSGTDTQYF.

The chain links TRBV7-2 to TRBJ2-7; 12 bases agree with TRBD1. CDR1 SGHTA and CDR2 FQGNSA come from the germline V gene. The CDR3 consists of 17 residues. The V segment lost 0 bases and the J segment 5 bases; nucleotides outside the gene matches: 8. In DNA, the CDR3 is TGTGCCAGCAGCTTAGCGCTAGTCGGGACAGGGGGCAACGAGCAGTACTTC. It codes for CASSLALVGTGGNEQYF.

This chain joins TRBV9 and TRBJ2-3; D ambiguous. Trimming shortened V by 0 bases and J by 4 bases, and 9 bases separated the two germline ends. This CDR3 has 14 amino acids. Germline CDR1 reads SGDLS; CDR2 reads YYNGEE. The CDR3 sequence: CASSVVRSSDTQYF. For the CDR3, the DNA is TGTGCCAGCAGCGTAGTAAGGAGTTCAGATACGCAGTATTTT.

This clonotype was picked up a small number of times. The rearrangement joins TRBV2 to TRBJ1-6; 9 nucleotides align to TRBD1. This CDR3 has 14 amino acids. CDR1 and CDR2 from the germline V gene are SNHLY and FYNNEI. Losses at the gene ends were 4 bases for V and 9 bases for J; bases not matched to a gene: 4. This CDR3 is CASSADRGGSPLHF. In DNA form, the CDR3 reads TGTGCCAGCAGTGCTGACAGGGGGGGTTCACCCCTCCACTTT.

CDR3 sequence reads: CSAPSSMFQETQYF. The CDR3 coding sequence is TGCAGTGCTCCCTCCAGTATGTTCCAAGAGACCCAGTACTTC. This rearrangement joins TRBV20-1 to TRBJ2-5; no firm D call. The CDR3 runs to 14 residues. Germline V gene data show CDR1 as DFQATT and CDR2 as SNEGSKA (reference sequence). With 5 bases removed from V and 1 base from J, the gap between germline ends came to 14 bases.

This clonotype was detected a few times. The chain couples TRBV2 to TRBJ2-7; D might be TRBD2 (6 bases). The V gene's germline CDR1 is SNHLY and CDR2 FYNNEI. The CDR3 sequence is 13 residues long. V lost 10 bases, J lost 0 bases, and 13 bases lay in between. CDR3 sequence: CATRRGSSYEQYF. CDR3 in DNA: TGTGCCACACGGAGGGGCAGCTCCTACGAGCAGTACTTC.

This clonotype was found many times. The genes are TRBV4-3 and TRBJ2-1; D not certain. The CDR3 extends over 15 amino acids. V gave up 1 base and J gave up 2 bases, with 9 bases separating them. The germline V gene has CDR1 LGHNA and CDR2 YSLEER. This CDR3 reads CASSQAVIAYNEQFF. The CDR3 DNA reads TGCGCCAGCAGCCAAGCAGTTATCGCCTACAATGAGCAGTTCTTC.

J is TRBJ2-1 and V is TRBV6-1; D possibly corresponds to TRBD1 (6 bases). Per the germline V gene, CDR1 is MNHNS and CDR2 is SASEGT. The CDR3 is 15 amino acids. Trimming left V 0 bases short and J 4 bases short, with 10 bases between. This CDR3 reads CASSEAKDSYNEQFF. In nucleotides, the CDR3 is TGTGCCAGCAGTGAAGCTAAGGACAGTTACAATGAGCAGTTCTTC.

The rearrangement uses TRBV5-6 and TRBJ1-2; TRBD1 might be the D (5 bases). Deletions cut 5 bases from V and 2 bases from J, with 13 bases between. Germline CDR1 reads SGHDT; CDR2 reads YYEEEE. The CDR3 has 14 residues. The CDR3, as DNA: TGTGCCAGCAGATACCAGGCAGGGAACTATGGCTACACCTTC. Amino acids: CASRYQAGNYGYTF. Combining the CDR3 with reference TRBV5-6 and TRBJ1-2 gives the whole variable domain DAGVTQSPTHLIKTRGQQVTLRCSPKSGHDTVSWYQQALGQGPQFIFQYYEEEERQRGNFPDRFSGHQFPNYSSELNVNALLLGDSALYLCASRYQAGNYGYTFGSGTRLTVV.

In this sample, this clonotype turned up many times. The chain recombines TRBV9 with TRBJ2-7, with 7 nucleotides matching TRBD1. Trimming removed 3 bases from V and 2 bases from J; junction bases left unmatched: 14. Germline V gene data show CDR1 as SGDLS and CDR2 as YYNGEE. The CDR3 runs to 17 residues. The CDR3 coding sequence is TGTGCCAGCAGCGGAGACCGACAGGGTGTGGGGACCTACGAGCAGTACTTC. Encoded protein: CASSGDRQGVGTYEQYF.

This clonotype was observed once. The chain uses TRBV21-1 and TRBJ2-2; no DNA check was done on the table's D call, TRBD1. TRBV21-1 is described as a pseudogene. The CDR3 covers 19 residues. As DNA, the CDR3 is TGTGCCAGCAGCAACGTACCAGAGGACATCATTTTTTCCACCGGGGAGCTGTTTTTT. Its protein is CASSNVPEDIIFSTGELFF.

This clonotype was seen repeatedly, ten times or more. The chain is built from TRBV7-2 and TRBJ2-7; TRBD2 agrees at 12 bases. Germline-derived CDR1 and CDR2 are SGHTA and FQGNSA. The CDR3 loop spans 19 amino acids. With V trimmed by 2 bases and J by 1 base, 12 bases remained unmatched. CDR3 sequence (DNA): TGTGCCAGCAGCTTAAGTGGGGCTAGCGGGGGGGCTCAGTCCTACGAGCAGTACTTC. Protein product: CASSLSGASGGAQSYEQYF. The full variable domain, completed using reference TRBV7-2 and TRBJ2-7, is GAGVSQSPSNKVTEKGKDVELRCDPISGHTALYWYRQSLGQGLEFLIYFQGNSAPDKSGLPSDRFSAERTGGSVSTLTIQRTQQEDSAVYLCASSLSGASGGAQSYEQYFGPGTRLTVT.

This clonotype was recorded only once. The chain couples TRBV21-1 to TRBJ1-2; the tabulated D call, TRBD1, remains unverified against the DNA. TRBV21-1 is a pseudogene. The CDR3 has 14 amino acids. The CDR3 DNA reads as TGTGCCAGCAGCAAAGGGGGGGATGGCTATGGCTACACCTTC. Its translation: CASSKGGDGYGYTF.